Listed below are T cell receptor beta chains from one sample, sequenced in a study of blood T cell repertoires in COVID-19. Produced via immunoSEQ multiplex PCR; TCRdb's table is partial and in-frame only. Among some 240,000 clones, approximately 88% were seen once, and the ten largest hold roughly a tenth. Sequencing was carried out using peripheral blood. The receptor set was obtained from a woman between 70 and 85 years old with COVID-19, enrolled during active disease. Each CDR3 is given with its conserved first and last residue. A D gene is named only where the DNA matches it firmly. Not all rows give a size; the values are once, few, many and, for expanded clones, a class.

v_call: TRBV15
d_call: TRBD1
j_call: TRBJ1-4
clone_size: -
cdr3_aa: CATSRQGATNEKLFF
cdr3_nt: TGTGCCACCAGCCGACAGGGAGCAACTAATGAAAAACTGTTTTTT

v_call: TRBV29-1
d_call: TRBD2
j_call: TRBJ2-3
clone_size: -
cdr3_aa: CSVERLANTDTQYF
cdr3_nt: TGCAGCGTTGAAAGACTAGCGAACACAGATACGCAGTATTTT

v_call: TRBV19
d_call: TRBD2
j_call: TRBJ2-7
clone_size: once
cdr3_aa: CASSTRAGTNYEQYF
cdr3_nt: TGTGCCAGTAGTACTCGGGCCGGGACTAACTACGAGCAGTACTTC

v_call: TRBV23-1
d_call: -
j_call: TRBJ1-2
clone_size: once
cdr3_aa: CASSRRDRFSKGNYGYTF
cdr3_nt: TGCGCCAGCAGTCGGCGGGACCGCTTCTCGAAGGGTAACTATGGCTACACCTTC

v_call: TRBV28
d_call: TRBD1
j_call: TRBJ1-5
clone_size: -
cdr3_aa: CASGSTGGRQPQHF
cdr3_nt: TGTGCCAGCGGGTCGACAGGGGGCCGTCAGCCCCAGCATTTT

v_call: TRBV19
d_call: TRBD1
j_call: TRBJ1-5
clone_size: once
cdr3_aa: CASSDRGDQPQHF
cdr3_nt: TGTGCCAGTTCTGACAGGGGAGATCAGCCCCAGCATTTT

v_call: TRBV5-6
d_call: -
j_call: TRBJ2-5
clone_size: -
cdr3_aa: CASSLGLDQETQYF
cdr3_nt: TGTGCCAGCAGCTTGGGGCTAGACCAAGAGACCCAGTACTTC

v_call: TRBV19
d_call: -
j_call: TRBJ2-1
clone_size: -
cdr3_aa: CANDLGTSSYNEQFF
cdr3_nt: TGTGCCAACGACCTAGGGACAAGCTCCTACAATGAGCAGTTCTTC

v_call: TRBV2
d_call: -
j_call: TRBJ1-4
clone_size: -
cdr3_aa: CASSVQGLYGEKLFF
cdr3_nt: TGTGCCAGCAGTGTTCAGGGGCTGTATGGAGAAAAACTGTTTTTT

v_call: TRBV3-1/TRBV3-2
d_call: TRBD2
j_call: TRBJ2-7
clone_size: -
cdr3_aa: CASSQGGGPSEQYF
cdr3_nt: TGTGCCAGCAGCCAAGGGGGAGGGCCCTCCGAGCAGTACTTC

v_call: TRBV6-5
d_call: -
j_call: TRBJ1-1
clone_size: -
cdr3_aa: CASSYRGRNTEAFF
cdr3_nt: TGTGCCAGCAGTTACAGGGGCCGCAACACTGAAGCTTTCTTT

v_call: TRBV19
d_call: TRBD2
j_call: TRBJ2-1
clone_size: few
cdr3_aa: CASSMEREFNNEQFF
cdr3_nt: TGTGCCAGTAGTATGGAGCGGGAGTTCAACAATGAGCAGTTCTTC

v_call: TRBV5-5
d_call: TRBD1
j_call: TRBJ1-1
clone_size: -
cdr3_aa: CASSLLPGQGASTEAFF
cdr3_nt: TGTGCCAGCAGCTTACTACCGGGACAGGGGGCGTCCACTGAAGCTTTCTTT

v_call: TRBV13
d_call: -
j_call: TRBJ1-1
clone_size: once
cdr3_aa: CASSLRQGFPEAFF
cdr3_nt: TGTGCCAGCAGCTTACGGCAGGGTTTCCCTGAAGCTTTCTTT

v_call: TRBV19
d_call: -
j_call: TRBJ1-5
clone_size: -
cdr3_aa: CASSPRHSTGSGQPQHF
cdr3_nt: TGTGCCAGTAGTCCTCGCCACTCAACAGGGAGCGGTCAGCCCCAGCATTTT

v_call: TRBV7-3
d_call: TRBD1
j_call: TRBJ1-1
clone_size: -
cdr3_aa: CASSPSLRDRFPGVMNTEAFF
cdr3_nt: TGTGCCAGCAGCCCATCACTAAGGGACAGATTCCCTGGTGTCATGAACACTGAAGCTTTCTTT

v_call: TRBV6-5
d_call: TRBD2
j_call: TRBJ2-1
clone_size: -
cdr3_aa: CASSYWRTSADNEQFF
cdr3_nt: TGTGCCAGCAGTTACTGGAGGACTAGCGCAGACAATGAGCAGTTCTTC

v_call: TRBV6-1
d_call: TRBD1
j_call: TRBJ2-7
clone_size: once
cdr3_aa: CASSEMGQSYEQYF
cdr3_nt: TGTGCCAGCAGTGAAATGGGACAGTCCTACGAGCAGTACTTC

v_call: TRBV28
d_call: TRBD1
j_call: TRBJ1-1
clone_size: -
cdr3_aa: CASRPWGTGNTEAFF
cdr3_nt: TGTGCCAGCAGACCTTGGGGGACAGGGAACACTGAAGCTTTCTTT

v_call: TRBV19
d_call: -
j_call: TRBJ2-2
clone_size: -
cdr3_aa: CASSMRIPTPTGELFF
cdr3_nt: TGTGCCAGTAGTATGCGGATCCCCACCCCAACCGGGGAGCTGTTTTTT

v_call: TRBV30
d_call: TRBD2
j_call: TRBJ2-1
clone_size: -
cdr3_aa: CAWGKGLADSYNEQFF
cdr3_nt: TGTGCCTGGGGGAAGGGGCTAGCGGACTCCTACAATGAGCAGTTCTTC

v_call: TRBV10-3
d_call: -
j_call: TRBJ1-5
clone_size: -
cdr3_aa: CAISESGLGGNQPQHF
cdr3_nt: TGTGCCATCAGTGAGTCAGGGTTAGGGGGCAATCAGCCCCAGCATTTT

v_call: TRBV5-1
d_call: -
j_call: TRBJ1-1
clone_size: -
cdr3_aa: CASSLEGRETEAFF
cdr3_nt: TGCGCCAGCAGCTTGGAGGGCAGGGAAACTGAAGCTTTCTTT

v_call: TRBV7-6
d_call: TRBD1
j_call: TRBJ1-3
clone_size: -
cdr3_aa: CASSQLQGSGNTIYF
cdr3_nt: TGTGCCAGCAGCCAACTACAGGGGTCTGGAAACACCATATATTTT

v_call: TRBV27
d_call: -
j_call: TRBJ1-4
clone_size: -
cdr3_aa: CASSSLQSSTNEKLFF
cdr3_nt: TGTGCCAGCAGTTCATTACAGTCATCAACTAATGAAAAACTGTTTTTT

v_call: TRBV13
d_call: -
j_call: TRBJ2-5
clone_size: -
cdr3_aa: CASSYSGYGGVSETQYF
cdr3_nt: TGTGCCAGCAGCTATAGCGGCTACGGAGGGGTCTCAGAGACCCAGTACTTC

v_call: TRBV27
d_call: -
j_call: TRBJ1-4
clone_size: -
cdr3_aa: CASSFRGNEKLFF
cdr3_nt: TGTGCCAGCAGTTTCAGGGGAAATGAAAAACTGTTTTTT

v_call: TRBV7-9
d_call: TRBD2
j_call: TRBJ2-1
clone_size: -
cdr3_aa: CASSLWGGTNNEQFF
cdr3_nt: TGTGCCAGCAGCCTATGGGGGGGAACGAACAATGAGCAGTTCTTC

v_call: TRBV5-1
d_call: -
j_call: TRBJ2-1
clone_size: -
cdr3_aa: CASSLDGDPYNEQFF
cdr3_nt: TGCGCCAGCAGCTTGGACGGGGATCCTTACAATGAGCAGTTCTTC

v_call: TRBV11-2
d_call: TRBD1
j_call: TRBJ1-1
clone_size: once
cdr3_aa: CASSPGGGQGRGNTEAFF
cdr3_nt: TGTGCCAGCAGTCCCGGGGGAGGACAGGGGCGAGGGAACACTGAAGCTTTCTTT

v_call: TRBV7-2
d_call: TRBD2
j_call: TRBJ2-1
clone_size: -
cdr3_aa: CASSLEGTSLNEQFF
cdr3_nt: TGTGCCAGCAGCTTAGAAGGGACTAGCTTGAATGAGCAGTTCTTC

v_call: TRBV11-3
d_call: TRBD2
j_call: TRBJ2-5
clone_size: -
cdr3_aa: CASSLVGSGSPETQYF
cdr3_nt: TGTGCCAGCAGCTTAGTTGGTAGCGGGAGCCCCGAGACCCAGTACTTC

v_call: TRBV18
d_call: TRBD1
j_call: TRBJ1-6
clone_size: -
cdr3_aa: CASSPRTGQNNSPLHF
cdr3_nt: TGTGCCAGCTCACCCCGGACAGGGCAAAACAATTCACCCCTCCACTTT

v_call: TRBV29-1
d_call: TRBD1
j_call: TRBJ1-4
clone_size: -
cdr3_aa: CSVLGQGFGEKLFF
cdr3_nt: TGCAGCGTTCTGGGACAGGGGTTTGGTGAAAAACTGTTTTTT

v_call: TRBV15
d_call: TRBD1
j_call: TRBJ2-5
clone_size: -
cdr3_aa: CATSRGRGQGETETQYF
cdr3_nt: TGTGCCACCAGCAGGGGTAGGGGACAGGGCGAAACGGAGACCCAGTACTTC

v_call: TRBV19
d_call: -
j_call: TRBJ1-5
clone_size: -
cdr3_aa: CASRPDRNSNQPQHF
cdr3_nt: TGTGCCAGTAGACCCGACAGAAATAGCAATCAGCCCCAGCATTTT

v_call: TRBV12-5
d_call: -
j_call: TRBJ2-2
clone_size: few
cdr3_aa: CASGLGGGELFF
cdr3_nt: TGTGCTAGTGGTTTGGGAGGCGGGGAGCTGTTTTTT

v_call: TRBV12-3/TRBV12-4
d_call: -
j_call: TRBJ2-1
clone_size: -
cdr3_aa: CASSSLGSEQFF
cdr3_nt: TGTGCCAGCAGTTCCCTAGGAAGTGAGCAGTTCTTC

v_call: TRBV6-1
d_call: -
j_call: TRBJ1-3
clone_size: -
cdr3_aa: CASSEFGSSGNTIYF
cdr3_nt: TGTGCCAGCAGTGAATTTGGTAGCTCTGGAAACACCATATATTTT

v_call: TRBV19
d_call: -
j_call: TRBJ1-5
clone_size: -
cdr3_aa: CASSRQINQPQHF
cdr3_nt: TGTGCCAGTAGTCGACAGATTAATCAGCCCCAGCATTTT

v_call: TRBV6-2/TRBV6-3
d_call: TRBD2
j_call: TRBJ2-5
clone_size: -
cdr3_aa: CASSYSGLAEHQETQYF
cdr3_nt: TGTGCCAGCAGCTACTCCGGACTAGCGGAACACCAAGAGACCCAGTACTTC

v_call: TRBV19
d_call: -
j_call: TRBJ1-4
clone_size: -
cdr3_aa: CASSTLQVSNEKLFF
cdr3_nt: TGTGCCAGTAGTACGCTACAGGTTTCTAATGAAAAACTGTTTTTT

v_call: TRBV7-2
d_call: -
j_call: TRBJ2-1
clone_size: -
cdr3_aa: CASSLVGGLSSYNEQFF
cdr3_nt: TGTGCCAGCAGCTTGGTCGGCGGGCTGAGCTCCTACAATGAGCAGTTCTTC

v_call: TRBV3-1/TRBV3-2
d_call: -
j_call: TRBJ2-2
clone_size: -
cdr3_aa: CASSQPSGTPNTGELFF
cdr3_nt: TGTGCCAGCAGCCAACCCTCAGGGACTCCGAACACCGGGGAGCTGTTTTTT

v_call: TRBV5-6
d_call: TRBD1
j_call: TRBJ2-3
clone_size: -
cdr3_aa: CASSGQGQGTDTQYF
cdr3_nt: TGTGCCAGCAGCGGACAGGGACAGGGCACAGATACGCAGTATTTT

v_call: TRBV30
d_call: -
j_call: TRBJ2-3
clone_size: -
cdr3_aa: CAWSVGRATDTQYF
cdr3_nt: TGTGCCTGGAGTGTAGGGCGGGCCACAGATACGCAGTATTTT

v_call: TRBV5-1
d_call: TRBD1
j_call: TRBJ2-7
clone_size: -
cdr3_aa: CASKTGTGGEQYF
cdr3_nt: TGCGCCAGCAAGACCGGGACAGGGGGCGAGCAGTACTTC

v_call: TRBV13
d_call: -
j_call: TRBJ2-2
clone_size: -
cdr3_aa: CASSLPSTGSGTGELFF
cdr3_nt: TGTGCCAGCAGCTTGCCTTCCACAGGTTCTGGAACCGGGGAGCTGTTTTTT

v_call: TRBV28
d_call: TRBD1
j_call: TRBJ1-1
clone_size: -
cdr3_aa: CASSRPATGNVAFF
cdr3_nt: TGTGCCAGCAGTCGGCCGGCGACAGGGAATGTAGCTTTCTTT

v_call: TRBV19
d_call: TRBD1
j_call: TRBJ1-4
clone_size: -
cdr3_aa: CASSPGTGNEKLFF
cdr3_nt: TGTGCCAGTAGTCCCGGGACAGGGAATGAAAAACTGTTTTTT

v_call: TRBV5-4
d_call: -
j_call: TRBJ1-2
clone_size: few
cdr3_aa: CASSLGVRASYGYTF
cdr3_nt: TGTGCCAGCAGCTTGGGTGTCAGGGCATCCTATGGCTACACCTTC

v_call: TRBV24-1
d_call: TRBD1
j_call: TRBJ2-6
clone_size: -
cdr3_aa: CATSDSGQGGIGANVLTF
cdr3_nt: TGTGCCACCAGTGATTCGGGACAGGGGGGCATTGGGGCCAACGTCCTGACTTTC

v_call: TRBV28
d_call: -
j_call: TRBJ1-5
clone_size: -
cdr3_aa: CASRPQGGNQPQHF
cdr3_nt: TGTGCCAGCAGGCCACAGGGTGGGAATCAGCCCCAGCATTTT

v_call: TRBV30
d_call: TRBD1
j_call: TRBJ1-5
clone_size: -
cdr3_aa: CAWSPQGTSNQPQHF
cdr3_nt: TGTGCCTGGAGTCCACAGGGGACCAGCAATCAGCCCCAGCATTTT